Included here is one TCR beta chain sequence, with context. Here immunoSEQ multiplex PCR was the method, and the copy in TCRdb shows in-frame clones only, minus some. The table lists about 94,000 clones, 80% to 90% of them singletons. This specimen belongs to a study of OX40 agonist ivuxolimab in advanced cancers. Germline V gives CDR1 ENHRY, CDR2 SYGVKD. The CDR3 is 14 amino acids. The V end was cut by 4 bases, the J end by 7 bases, with 16 bases between. V is TRBV10-3 and J is TRBJ2-5; D is undetermined. This clonotype was sampled from an adult with an advanced solid tumor such as melanoma, head and neck, liver or kidney cancer. The sequenced sample was CD4+ or CD8+ T cells sorted from blood, obtained in a trial of the OX40 agonist ivuxolimab. The CDR3 reads CAISVSESVGTQYF. The CDR3 DNA follows: TGTGCCATCAGTGTTTCAGAGTCAGTGGGGACCCAGTACTTC.